This TCR beta chain came from a study of blood T cells in healthy people across ages. A second about 6 to 11 cycle PCR used barcoded and J-beta primers. All samples yielded 2.5 million or more CDR3-containing paired-end reads. TCRdb re-analysed the 5' RACE reads in MiXCR, keeping a single row per CDR3 protein. The sample has fewer than 1,200,000 distinct CDR3 sequences, approximately 25% seen once. The CDR3 spans 14 residues. Trimming pared 3 bases from V and 6 bases from J, leaving 15 bases between. The germline gives CDR1 LGHDT, CDR2 YNNKEL (reference sequence). The same sample was also studied in work on T cells of mothers and their children. That paper adds: No clones detected were persistent microchimeric T cell clones.

The V call is TRBV3-1, the J call TRBJ2-7; D may be TRBD2 (6 bases). The TCR comes from a girl between 2 and 10 years old in good health. Sequences were obtained from blood. In DNA form, the CDR3 reads TGTGCCAGCAGCCACGAGACCCTAGCGCGCGAGCAGTACTTC. Translating gives CASSHETLAREQYF.